This record covers a single T cell receptor (beta chain). The time point: pretreatment peripheral blood. Sequenced by immunoSEQ multiplex PCR; TCRdb stores in-frame clones only, minus some. Of tens of thousands of clones listed, 75% to 85% are singletons. Germline CDR1 and CDR2: GTSNPN and SVGIG (reference sequence). With 2 bases clipped from V and 8 bases from J, the junction kept 7 bases outside the gene matches. The CDR3 spans 15 residues. These data belong to a study of PD-L1 blockade in urothelial cancer. Sequencing used PBMCs, obtained around atezolizumab (anti-PD-L1) treatment. The V and J genes are TRBV30 and TRBJ2-4, with 12 bases aligning to TRBD2. This clonotype was sampled from a man aged 55 to 70 with urothelial cancer. This chain's CDR3 is CAWSSKLAGGYIQYF. For the CDR3, the DNA is TGTGCCTGGAGTTCGAAACTAGCGGGGGGATACATTCAGTACTTC.